The 5 T cell receptor beta chains below were found in one sample sequenced in a study of shared clonotypes between healthy human individuals (dated by TCRdb to the early 2020s). The library was obtained by the immunoSEQ multiplex PCR assay. TCRdb holds this immuneACCESS table with in-frame rearrangements only. Some clones are missing; in checked studies, unresolved V genes explain under half, and the rest has no known cause. This sample lists approximately 1,000,000 clones; roughly 77% were detected once. Clones ranked in the top ten supply over 0.8% of the sample. Sequencing input: memory CD4+ T cells from PBMCs. What the cell subset or site label conveys for this sample: CD45RA-negative fraction. Receptors originate from a man younger than 35 in good health. Some clones in this sample may be carry-over from other donors' samples.

The CDR3 loop reads CASSLVPRTDSAEAFF. The CDR3 nucleotides read TGTGCCAGCAGCTTAGTACCCCGGACAGATTCCGCTGAAGCTTTCTTT. This sequence joins TRBV7-2 and TRBJ1-1; D might be TRBD1 (6 bases). V gave up 1 base and J gave up 6 bases, with 18 bases separating them. CDR1 and CDR2 (germline): SGHTA, FQGNSA. CDR3 length: 16 residues.

The chain carries TRBV30 and TRBJ1-2; D gene uncertain. The length of the CDR3 is 12 residues. CDR1 GTSNPN and CDR2 SVGIG come from the germline V gene (reference sequence). Trimming cost V 1 base and J 4 bases, with 7 bases left between them. For the CDR3, the DNA is TGTGCCTGGAGTGCGGGCAGCTATGGCTACACCTTC. This gives the protein CAWSAGSYGYTF.

This chain links TRBV30 with TRBJ1-6, with D hard to call. This CDR3 comprises 13 residues. Germline assignment: CDR1 GTSNPN and CDR2 SVGIG (reference sequence). V lost 3 bases, J lost 6 bases, and 9 bases lay in between. This CDR3 reads CAWRSQLNSPLHF. CDR3 sequence (DNA): TGTGCCTGGAGGTCTCAGCTTAATTCACCCCTCCACTTT.

The rearrangement joins TRBV5-1 to TRBJ2-2; 9 nucleotides line up with TRBD2. Looked up from germline, CDR1 is SGHRS and CDR2 is YFSETQ. The V and J ends lost 5 bases and 7 bases, in that order; junction bases with no gene match: 9. CDR3 length: 15 residues. Here the CDR3 DNA reads TGCGCCAGCAGGCCGGTAGCGGGAGTTAGCGGGGAGCTGTTTTTT. Its translation is CASRPVAGVSGELFF.

CDR3 residues: CASSLAGRGVEQYF. CDR3 in DNA: TGTGCCAGCAGCTTGGCCGGTCGAGGGGTCGAGCAGTACTTC. J is TRBJ2-7 and V is TRBV5-6; the D call may be TRBD1 or TRBD2 (5 bases each). Germline V gene data show CDR1 as SGHDT and CDR2 as YYEEEE. Trimming took 0 bases from V and 6 from J, leaving 13 bases between them. The CDR3 has 14 residues.